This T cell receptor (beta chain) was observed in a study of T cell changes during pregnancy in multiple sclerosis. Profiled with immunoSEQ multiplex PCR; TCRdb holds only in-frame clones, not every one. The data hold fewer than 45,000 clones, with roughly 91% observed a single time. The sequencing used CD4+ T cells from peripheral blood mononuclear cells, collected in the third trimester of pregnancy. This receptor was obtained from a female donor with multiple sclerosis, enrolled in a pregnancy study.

For the CDR3, the DNA is TGTGCCAGCAGGCCTCATACAGGGGGCGGTCACACTGAAGCTTTCTTT. Residues: CASRPHTGGGHTEAFF. The gene calls are TRBV28 and TRBJ1-1; TRBD1 aligns across 9 bases. Germline V gene sequence: CDR1 MDHEN, CDR2 SYDVKM. The CDR3 length is 16 residues. J lost 3 bases, V lost 6 bases, and 11 bases had no gene match.